This T cell receptor (beta chain) appears in the sequencing data of a study of blood T cell repertoires in COVID-19. Clones were sequenced by immunoSEQ multiplex PCR, and TCRdb holds only the in-frame ones, with some missing. The sample has about 310,000 clones, around 87% seen once. CDR1 MNHEY and CDR2 SVGAGI come from the germline V gene. V was clipped by 6 bases and J by 5 bases; unmatched bases: 6. The CDR3 consists of 13 residues. V gene TRBV6-5 combines with J gene TRBJ1-1; 7 bases are shared with TRBD1. The receptor's source is a man aged 45-65 years with active or convalescent COVID-19. The sequencing input was peripheral blood. The CDR3 DNA sequence: TGTGCCAGCAGAGACAGGGTTGGAACTGAAGCTTTCTTT. It translates to CASRDRVGTEAFF.